The present T cell receptor beta chain was sequenced within a study of shared clonotypes between healthy human individuals. V shed 7 bases and J shed 2 bases, with 15 bases lying between them. Germline CDR1 and CDR2: LGHNA and YSLEER. The CDR3 runs 14 residues. Naive CD8 cells lacked CD45RO, underwent positive selection for CCR7 and left out terminally differentiated effector memory CD45RA+ cells. Libraries were prepared by immunoSEQ multiplex PCR; TCRdb keeps only in-frame clonotypes and omits some of them. The data contain about 2,200,000 clones, 85% to 95% of them singletons. The rearrangement links TRBV4-3 to TRBJ2-7; D may be TRBD1 or TRBD2 (5 bases each). This TCR was sampled from a man between 18 and 35 years old in good health. Some clones in this sample may be carry-over from other donors' samples. Material for sequencing was naive CD8+ T cells from PBMCs. CDR3 sequence reads: CASTPWGYPYEQYF. DNA of the CDR3: TGCGCCAGCACCCCCTGGGGGTACCCCTACGAGCAGTACTTC.